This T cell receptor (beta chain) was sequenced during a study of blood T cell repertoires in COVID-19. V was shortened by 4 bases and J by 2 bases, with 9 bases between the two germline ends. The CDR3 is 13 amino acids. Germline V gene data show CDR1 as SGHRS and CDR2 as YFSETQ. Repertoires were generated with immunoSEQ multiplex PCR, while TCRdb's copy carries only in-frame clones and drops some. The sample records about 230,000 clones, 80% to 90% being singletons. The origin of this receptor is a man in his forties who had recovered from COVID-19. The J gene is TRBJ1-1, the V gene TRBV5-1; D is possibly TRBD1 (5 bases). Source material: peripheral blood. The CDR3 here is CASSETGNTEAFF. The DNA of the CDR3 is TGCGCCAGCAGCGAAACAGGTAACACTGAAGCTTTCTTT. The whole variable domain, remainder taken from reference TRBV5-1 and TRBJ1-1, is KAGVTQTPRYLIKTRGQQVTLSCSPISGHRSVSWYQQTPGQGLQFLFEYFSETQRNKGNFPGRFSGRQFSNSRSEMNVSTLELGDSALYLCASSETGNTEAFFGQGTRLTVV.